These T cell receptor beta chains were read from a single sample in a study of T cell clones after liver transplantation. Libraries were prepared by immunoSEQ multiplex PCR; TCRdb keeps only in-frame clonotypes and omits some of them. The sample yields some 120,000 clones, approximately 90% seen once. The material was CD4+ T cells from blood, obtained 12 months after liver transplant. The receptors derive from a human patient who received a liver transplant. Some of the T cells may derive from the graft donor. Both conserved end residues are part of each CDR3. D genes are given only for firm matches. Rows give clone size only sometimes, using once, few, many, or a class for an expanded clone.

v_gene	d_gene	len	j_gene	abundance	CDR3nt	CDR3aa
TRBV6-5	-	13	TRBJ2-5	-	TGTGCCAGCAGTTACGGTAGTTGGGAGACCCAGTACTTC	CASSYGSWETQYF
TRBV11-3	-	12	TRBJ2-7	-	TGTGCCAGCAGCTTAGTCCCCTACGAGCAGTACTTC	CASSLVPYEQYF
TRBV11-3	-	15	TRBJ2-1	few	TGTGCCAGCAGCTTAGGGGGCCCATTCAACTATGAGCAGTTCTTC	CASSLGGPFNYEQFF
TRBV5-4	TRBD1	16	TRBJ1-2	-	TGTGCCAGCAGCTCGCTCCGGACAGGGTCTGACTATGGCTACACCTTC	CASSSLRTGSDYGYTF
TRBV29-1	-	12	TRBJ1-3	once	TGCAGCGTTGACGAGGCCGGAAACACCATATATTTT	CSVDEAGNTIYF
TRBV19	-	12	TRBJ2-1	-	TGTGCCAGTCTGGACTTGAACAATGAGCAGTTCTTC	CASLDLNNEQFF
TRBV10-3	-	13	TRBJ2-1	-	TGTGCCATCAACCCCCCTCCTTACAATGAGCAGTTCTTC	CAINPPPYNEQFF
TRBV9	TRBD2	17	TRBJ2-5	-	TGTGCCAGCAGCTCAGGACTAGCGGGATATGGAGGGGAGACCCAGTACTTC	CASSSGLAGYGGETQYF
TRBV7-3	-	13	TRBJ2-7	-	TGTGCCAGCAGCGCCCCGGGCTCCTACGAGCAGTACTTC	CASSAPGSYEQYF
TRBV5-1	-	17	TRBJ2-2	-	TGCGCCAGCAGCTTCGGGAGCGCACCCGGGAGCACCGGGGAGCTGTTTTTT	CASSFGSAPGSTGELFF
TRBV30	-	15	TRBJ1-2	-	TGTGCCTGGAGAGTCGGTATACAGTCTAACTATGGCTACACCTTC	CAWRVGIQSNYGYTF
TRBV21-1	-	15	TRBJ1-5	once	TGTGCCAGCACGCTGGGACATACTAGCAATCAGCCCCAGCATTTT	CASTLGHTSNQPQHF
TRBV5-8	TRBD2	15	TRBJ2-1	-	TGTGCCAGCAGCCGTAGCGGGAGTCGGTACAATGAGCAGTTCTTC	CASSRSGSRYNEQFF
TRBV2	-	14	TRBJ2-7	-	TGTGCCAGCAGGAACAGGGGAGGGTCCTACGAGCAGTACTTC	CASRNRGGSYEQYF
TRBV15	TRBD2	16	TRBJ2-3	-	TGTGCCACCAGCAGGGGGACTAGCGGGAGCACAGATACGCAGTATTTT	CATSRGTSGSTDTQYF
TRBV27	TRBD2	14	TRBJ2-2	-	TGTGCCAGCAGGGGACTACGACTCACCGGGGAGCTGTTTTTT	CASRGLRLTGELFF
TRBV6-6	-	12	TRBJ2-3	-	TGTGCCAGCAGTTACGCGGCAGATACGCAGTATTTT	CASSYAADTQYF
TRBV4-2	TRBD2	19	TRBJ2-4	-	TGTGCCAGCACCCCGACGGGACTAGCGGGAGGCCTCGCCAAAAACATTCAGTACTTC	CASTPTGLAGGLAKNIQYF